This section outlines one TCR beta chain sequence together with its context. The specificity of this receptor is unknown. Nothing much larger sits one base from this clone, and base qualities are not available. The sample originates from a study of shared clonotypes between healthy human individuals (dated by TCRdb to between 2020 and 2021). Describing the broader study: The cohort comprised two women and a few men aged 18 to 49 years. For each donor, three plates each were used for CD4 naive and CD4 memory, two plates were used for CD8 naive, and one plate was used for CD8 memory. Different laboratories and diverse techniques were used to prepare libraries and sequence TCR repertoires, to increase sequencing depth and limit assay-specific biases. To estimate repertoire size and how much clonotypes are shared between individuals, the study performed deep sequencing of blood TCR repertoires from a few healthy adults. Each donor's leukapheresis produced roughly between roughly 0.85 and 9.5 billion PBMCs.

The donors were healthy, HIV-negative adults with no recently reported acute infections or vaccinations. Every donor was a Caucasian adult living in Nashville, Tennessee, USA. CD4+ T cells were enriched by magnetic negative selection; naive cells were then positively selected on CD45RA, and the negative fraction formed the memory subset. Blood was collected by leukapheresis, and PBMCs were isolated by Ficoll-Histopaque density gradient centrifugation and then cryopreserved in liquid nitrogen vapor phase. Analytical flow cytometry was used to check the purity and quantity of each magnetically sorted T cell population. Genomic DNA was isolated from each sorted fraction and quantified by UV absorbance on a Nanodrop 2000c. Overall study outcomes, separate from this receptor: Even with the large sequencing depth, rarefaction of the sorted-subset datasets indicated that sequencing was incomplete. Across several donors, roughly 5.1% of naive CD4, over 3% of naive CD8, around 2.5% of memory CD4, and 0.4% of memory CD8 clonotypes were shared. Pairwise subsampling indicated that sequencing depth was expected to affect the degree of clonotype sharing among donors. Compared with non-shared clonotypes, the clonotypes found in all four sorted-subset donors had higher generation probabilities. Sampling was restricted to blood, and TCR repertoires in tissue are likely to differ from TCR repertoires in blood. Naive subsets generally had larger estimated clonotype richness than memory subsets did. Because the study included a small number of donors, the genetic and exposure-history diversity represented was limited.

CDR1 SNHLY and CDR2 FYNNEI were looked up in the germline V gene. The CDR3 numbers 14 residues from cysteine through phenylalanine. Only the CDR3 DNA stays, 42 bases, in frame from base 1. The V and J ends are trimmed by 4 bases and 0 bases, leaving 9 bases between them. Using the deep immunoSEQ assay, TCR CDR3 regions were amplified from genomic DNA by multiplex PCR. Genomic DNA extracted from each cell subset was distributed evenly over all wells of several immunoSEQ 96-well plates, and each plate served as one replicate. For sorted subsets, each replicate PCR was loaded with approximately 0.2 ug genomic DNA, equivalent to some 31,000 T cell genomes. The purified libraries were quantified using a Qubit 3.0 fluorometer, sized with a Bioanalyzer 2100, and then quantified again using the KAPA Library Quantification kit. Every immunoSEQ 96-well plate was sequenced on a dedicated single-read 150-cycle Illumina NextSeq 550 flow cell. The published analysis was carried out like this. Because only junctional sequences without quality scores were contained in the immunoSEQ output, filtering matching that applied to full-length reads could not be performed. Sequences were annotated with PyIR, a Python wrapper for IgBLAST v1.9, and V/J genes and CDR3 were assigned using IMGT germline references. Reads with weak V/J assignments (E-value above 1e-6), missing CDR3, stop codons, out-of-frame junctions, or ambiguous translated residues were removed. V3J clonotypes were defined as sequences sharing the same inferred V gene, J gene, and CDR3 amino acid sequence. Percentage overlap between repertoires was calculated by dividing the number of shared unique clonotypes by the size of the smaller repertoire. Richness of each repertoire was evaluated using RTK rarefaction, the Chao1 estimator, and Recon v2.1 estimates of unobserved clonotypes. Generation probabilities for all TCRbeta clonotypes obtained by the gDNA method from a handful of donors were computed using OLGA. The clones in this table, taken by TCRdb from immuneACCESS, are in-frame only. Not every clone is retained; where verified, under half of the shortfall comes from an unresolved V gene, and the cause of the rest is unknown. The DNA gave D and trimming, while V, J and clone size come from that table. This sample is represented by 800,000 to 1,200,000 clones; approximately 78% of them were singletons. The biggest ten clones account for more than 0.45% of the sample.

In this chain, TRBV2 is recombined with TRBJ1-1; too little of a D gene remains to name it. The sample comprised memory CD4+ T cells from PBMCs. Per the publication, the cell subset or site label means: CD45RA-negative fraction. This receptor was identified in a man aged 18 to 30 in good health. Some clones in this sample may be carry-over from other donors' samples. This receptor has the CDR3 CASSVRTVNTEAFF. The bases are TGTGCCAGCAGTGTTAGGACGGTGAACACTGAAGCTTTCTTT. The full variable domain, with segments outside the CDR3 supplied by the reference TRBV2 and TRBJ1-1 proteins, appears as EPEVTQTPSHQVTQMGQEVILRCVPISNHLYFYWYRQILGQKVEFLVSFYNNEISEKSEIFDDQFSVERPDGSNFTLKIRSTKLEDSAMYFCASSVRTVNTEAFFGQGTRLTVV.